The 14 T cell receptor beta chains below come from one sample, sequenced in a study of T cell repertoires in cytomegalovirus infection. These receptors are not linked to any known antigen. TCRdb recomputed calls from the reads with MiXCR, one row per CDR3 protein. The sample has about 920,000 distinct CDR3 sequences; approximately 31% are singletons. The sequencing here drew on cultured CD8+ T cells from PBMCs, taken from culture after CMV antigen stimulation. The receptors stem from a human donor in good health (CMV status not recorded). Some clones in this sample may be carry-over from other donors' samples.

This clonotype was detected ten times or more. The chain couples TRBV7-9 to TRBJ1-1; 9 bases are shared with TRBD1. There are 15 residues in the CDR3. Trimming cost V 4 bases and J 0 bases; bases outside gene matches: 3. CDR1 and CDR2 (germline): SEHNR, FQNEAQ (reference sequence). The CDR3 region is CASSSRDRVNTEAFF. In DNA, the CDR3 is TGTGCCAGCAGCTCCCGGGACAGGGTGAACACTGAAGCTTTCTTT.

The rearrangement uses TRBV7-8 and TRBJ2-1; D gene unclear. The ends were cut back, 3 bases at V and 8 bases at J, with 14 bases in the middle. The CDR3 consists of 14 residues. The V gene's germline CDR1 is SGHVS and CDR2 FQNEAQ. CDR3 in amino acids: CASSFPLPSHEQFF. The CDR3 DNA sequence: TGTGCCAGCAGCTTCCCCCTACCATCGCATGAGCAGTTCTTC. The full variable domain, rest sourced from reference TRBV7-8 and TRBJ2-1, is GAGVSQSPRYKVAKRGQDVALRCDPISGHVSLFWYQQALGQGPEFLTYFQNEAQLDKSGLPSDRFFAERPEGSVSTLKIQRTQQEDSAVYLCASSFPLPSHEQFFGPGTRLTVL.

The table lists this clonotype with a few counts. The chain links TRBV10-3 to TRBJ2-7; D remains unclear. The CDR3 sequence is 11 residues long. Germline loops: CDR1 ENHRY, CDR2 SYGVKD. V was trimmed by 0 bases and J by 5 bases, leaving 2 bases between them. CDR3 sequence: CAISESHEQYF. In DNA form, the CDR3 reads TGTGCCATCAGTGAGTCCCACGAGCAGTACTTC.

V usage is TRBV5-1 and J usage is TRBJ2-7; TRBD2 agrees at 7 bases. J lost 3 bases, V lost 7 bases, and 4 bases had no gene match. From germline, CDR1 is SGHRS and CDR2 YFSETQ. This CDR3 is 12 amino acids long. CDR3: CASRGEGYEQYV. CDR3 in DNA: TGCGCCAGCCGAGGGGAGGGCTACGAGCAGTACGTC.

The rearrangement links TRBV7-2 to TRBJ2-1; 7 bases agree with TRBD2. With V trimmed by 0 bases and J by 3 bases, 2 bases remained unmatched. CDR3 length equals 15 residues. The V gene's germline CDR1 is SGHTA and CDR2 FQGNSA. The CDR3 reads CASSLAGTIYNEQFF. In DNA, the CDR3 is TGTGCCAGCAGCTTAGCGGGGACTATCTACAATGAGCAGTTCTTC.

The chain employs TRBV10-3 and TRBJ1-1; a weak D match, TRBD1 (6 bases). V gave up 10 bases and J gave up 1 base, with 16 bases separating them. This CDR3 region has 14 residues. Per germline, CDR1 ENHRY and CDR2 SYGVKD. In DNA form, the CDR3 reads TGTGCCACATTGTACAGGGTGGAGAACACTGAAGCTTTCTTT. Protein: CATLYRVENTEAFF.

The CDR3 here is CAIGGQSYEQYF. In DNA, the CDR3 is TGTGCCATCGGGGGACAGTCCTACGAGCAGTACTTC. The chain employs TRBV10-3 and TRBJ2-7; TRBD1 agrees at 7 bases. The CDR3 is 12 amino acids. Germline V gene sequence: CDR1 ENHRY, CDR2 SYGVKD. Trimming cost V 8 bases and J 1 base; bases outside gene matches: 2.

The CDR3 DNA reads TGTGCCAGCAGGCAGGGGGCCCCTGGGGAGCTGTTTTTT. It translates to CASRQGAPGELFF. The V and J genes are TRBV27 and TRBJ2-2; 8 nucleotides match TRBD1. Germline loops: CDR1 MNHEY, CDR2 SMNVEV (reference sequence). J lost 8 bases, V lost 6 bases, and 5 bases had no gene match. The CDR3 is 13 residues long.

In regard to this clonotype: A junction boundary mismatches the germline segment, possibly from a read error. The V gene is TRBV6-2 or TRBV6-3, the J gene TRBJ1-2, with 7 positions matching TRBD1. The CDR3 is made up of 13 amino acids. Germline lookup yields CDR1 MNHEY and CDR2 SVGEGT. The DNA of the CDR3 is TGTACCAGTCGGGAACAGGGGTACTATGGCTACACCTTC. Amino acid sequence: CTSREQGYYGYTF.

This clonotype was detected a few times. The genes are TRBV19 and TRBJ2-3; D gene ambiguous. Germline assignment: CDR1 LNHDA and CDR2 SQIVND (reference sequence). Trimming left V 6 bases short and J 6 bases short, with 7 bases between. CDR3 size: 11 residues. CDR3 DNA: TGTGCCAGTAGCGGACGGGATACGCAGTATTTT. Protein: CASSGRDTQYF. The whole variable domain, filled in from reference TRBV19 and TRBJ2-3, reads DGGITQSPKYLFRKEGQNVTLSCEQNLNHDAMYWYRQDPGQGLRLIYYSQIVNDFQKGDIAEGYSVSREKKESFPLTVTSAQKNPTAFYLCASSGRDTQYFGPGTRLTVL.

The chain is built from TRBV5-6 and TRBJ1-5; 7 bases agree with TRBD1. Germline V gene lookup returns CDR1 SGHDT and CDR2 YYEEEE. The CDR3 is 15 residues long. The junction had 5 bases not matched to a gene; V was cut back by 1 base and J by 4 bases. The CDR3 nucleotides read TGTGCCAGCAGCTTGTATGGGACAGTGAATCAGCCCCAGCATTTT. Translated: CASSLYGTVNQPQHF. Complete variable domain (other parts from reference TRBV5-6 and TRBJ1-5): DAGVTQSPTHLIKTRGQQVTLRCSPKSGHDTVSWYQQALGQGPQFIFQYYEEEERQRGNFPDRFSGHQFPNYSSELNVNALLLGDSALYLCASSLYGTVNQPQHFGDGTRLSIL.

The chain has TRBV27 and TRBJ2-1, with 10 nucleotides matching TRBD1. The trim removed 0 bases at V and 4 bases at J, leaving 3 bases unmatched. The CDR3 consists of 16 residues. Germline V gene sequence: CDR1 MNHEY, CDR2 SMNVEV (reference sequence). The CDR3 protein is CASSLSRTGGYNEQFF. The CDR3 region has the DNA TGTGCCAGCAGTTTATCGCGGACAGGGGGGTACAATGAGCAGTTCTTC.

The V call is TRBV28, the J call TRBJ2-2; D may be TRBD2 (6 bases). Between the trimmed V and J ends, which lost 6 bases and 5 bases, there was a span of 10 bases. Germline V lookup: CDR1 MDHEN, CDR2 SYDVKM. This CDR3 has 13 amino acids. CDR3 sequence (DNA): TGTGCCAGCAGGGAGGGGATTACCGGGGAGCTGTTTTTT. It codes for CASREGITGELFF.

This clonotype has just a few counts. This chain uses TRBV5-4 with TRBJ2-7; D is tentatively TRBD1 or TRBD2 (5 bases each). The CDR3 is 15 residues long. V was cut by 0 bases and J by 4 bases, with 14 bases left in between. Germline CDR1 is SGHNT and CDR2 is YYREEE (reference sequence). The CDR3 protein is CASSLDGTFGYEQYF. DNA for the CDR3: TGTGCCAGCAGCTTGGATGGGACCTTCGGGTACGAGCAGTACTTC.